This T cell receptor beta chain was captured in a study of T cells in Graves' hyperthyroidism and ophthalmopathy. The CDR3 runs 14 residues. V was shortened by 1 base and J by 4 bases, with 13 bases between the two germline ends. In germline, CDR1 is SQVTM, CDR2 ANQGSEA. Amplification of TCR beta CDR3 regions was performed using RNA transcripts as template. Using the HTBI primer set, a first-round RT-PCR was run on the TCR CDR3. One entry per CDR3 protein, called by TCRdb with MiXCR from the multiplex PCR reads. The table records nearly 750,000 distinct CDR3 sequences, roughly a third of them present only once.

Specimen: blood. The chain carries TRBV29-1 and TRBJ1-1; perhaps TRBD1 as D (5 bases). The receptor was derived from a woman aged 40-49 years with Graves' hyperthyroidism. This CDR3 reads CSVEGSGLGTEAFF. The DNA of the CDR3 is TGCAGCGTTGAAGGGTCGGGGCTCGGCACTGAAGCTTTCTTT.